This note documents a single T cell receptor (beta chain) sequence. The sample belongs to a study of shared clonotypes between healthy human individuals. Using immunoSEQ multiplex PCR, the repertoire was profiled, and TCRdb retains in-frame clones only, with some absent. The table shows more than 2 million clones, with about 94% occurring only once. Naive CD8 populations comprised CD45RO-negative cells positively selected for CCR7, excluding terminally differentiated effector memory CD45RA+ cells. Per the germline V gene, CDR1 is MDHEN and CDR2 is SYDVKM. The ends were cut back, 3 bases at V and 0 bases at J, with 7 bases in the middle. This CDR3 has 14 residues.

This receptor was obtained from a man aged 18 to 30 in good health. V gene TRBV28 combines with J gene TRBJ2-3; D call uncertain. Input material: naive CD8+ T cells sorted from blood. The CDR3 DNA sequence: TGTGCCAGCAGTTTGATTGGGAGCACAGATACGCAGTATTTT. Its protein product is CASSLIGSTDTQYF.